This TCR beta chain was obtained from a study of blood T cell repertoires in COVID-19 (TCRdb year 2020). Regarding the study in general: Samples covering the acute and convalescent phases of COVID-19 were provided by collaborators in the United States, Italy and Spain. The repertoires were made available in a free public database intended to serve as a resource for research on the immune response to SARS-CoV-2. Deeply sampled blood TCRbeta repertoires from subjects exposed to, actively infected with, or recovered from COVID-19 were included in the dataset. Where HLA class I and class II types were available, the types were taken from metadata supplied by the sample provider, not from assay-based typing. The material from the prospective study consisted of cDNA or gDNA derived from T cells, B-cell-depleted T cells, or PBMCs. Samples came from the ongoing ImmuneRACE study (first 160 participants) plus 1,254 subjects from 6 global collaborators. Nearly every sample came with metadata listing a de-identified subject ID, COVID-19 status, age in years and sex. Points the paper makes about the study in general: The quantity of clinical and demographic metadata differed by source and by participant and was supplied without curation.

The CDR3 has 11 amino acids, counting the end cysteine and phenylalanine. CDR3 DNA is the only sequence kept; it has 33 bases, read in frame from the first base. CDR1 and CDR2, per the germline V gene, are SNHLY and FYNNEI. V sheds 8 bases and J sheds 5 bases, leaving 9 bases between their ends. As to this clone: The specificity of this receptor is unknown. Base qualities are not provided; no much larger clone lies one nucleotide away.

One collaborating source in Seattle enrolled patients during active infection and followed them longitudinally through the course of disease. Collaborating institutions collected whole blood in K2EDTA tubes following their own protocols. For TCRbeta analysis, collaborators shipped samples as frozen whole blood, isolated PBMCs, or DNA extracted from either of those sample types. TCRbeta CDR3 regions were amplified from genomic DNA using the immunoSEQ Assay, a bias-controlled multiplex PCR. The authors processed their data as follows. The number of nucleated cells in each sample was estimated from the amplification of reference gene primers within the assay. Sequence reads were collapsed and filtered to measure the absolute abundance of every unique TCRbeta CDR3 rearrangement. For each sample, productive Simpson clonality was calculated as the square root of Simpson's diversity index over productive rearrangements. TCRdb carries this immuneACCESS record with in-frame sequences only. Its versions omit some clonotypes, under half of them owing to an unresolved V gene in the studies checked, with the rest unexplained. V, J and clone size were drawn from that table, and D and trimming were deduced from the DNA. Across this sample there are over 400,000 clones, with less than 90% seen only once. Roughly 8.3% of the sample is in the top ten clones.

This receptor chain uses TRBV2 and TRBJ1-1; the D gene is not confidently resolved. The sample was peripheral blood. This sequence originates from a woman aged 45-59 years with COVID-19, enrolled during active disease. The DNA is TGTGCCAGCTCCGGTGAGACTGAAGCTTTCTTT. This is translated as CASSGETEAFF.